Included here is one T cell receptor (beta chain) sequence, with context. It lacks a known antigen. Per-base qualities were not stored, and no clone one base away is much larger. The entry originates in a study of identifying expanded T cells in peripheral blood (dated by TCRdb to between 2019 and 2020). Concerning the study at large: Technical replicates were generated by sequencing separate aliquots of the same genomic DNA pool, with four replicates compared pairwise.

V is trimmed back by 0 bases and J by 8 bases, and the junction contains 10 bases that no gene match accounts for. The CDR3 sequence holds 15 residues, the cysteine and phenylalanine included. Only the CDR3 region is kept as DNA, spanning 45 bases read in frame from base 1. CDR1 and CDR2, per the germline V gene, are SQVTM and ANQGSEA. TCRbeta CDR3 regions were profiled by bias-controlled multiplex PCR amplification of genomic DNA with the immunoSEQ Assay. In the paper's pipeline: The absolute abundance of each unique TCRbeta CDR3 region was quantified after sequences were collapsed and filtered. Two models were used to test differential abundance: a binomial model (Fisher-equivalent) and a beta-binomial model that adds time-dependent variance fitted from healthy donors. Clones with fewer than 5 combined templates were removed, and a clone was called differentially abundant if the clone's Benjamini-Hochberg FDR was below 0.01. Beta-binomial variance was modeled as a function of total template count across the two samples using the form v = (b*log(k)+a)^2. TCRdb carries this immuneACCESS record with in-frame sequences only. Its versions omit some clonotypes, under half of them owing to an unresolved V gene in the studies checked, with the rest unexplained. V, J and clone size are taken as reported in that table, and D and trimming were inferred from the DNA itself. This sample lists tens of thousands of clones; around 84% were detected once. The ten largest clones take up less than 20% of the sample.

The study at large found these results: Across all healthy-donor time intervals, the beta-binomial model significantly cut both the number of clones called differentially abundant and the false-positive rate. The authors expected biological variance in healthy repertoires might increase further over much longer intervals such as months to years. The binomial model flagged approximately 1.3 differentially abundant clones between technical replicates but approximately 15 over around two weeks and around 19 over four weeks. Across all healthy donors, variance in clone template counts between two-week samples was found to increase significantly with total template count.

During the collection period, no immune events, such as infections, were documented for the healthy donors. Time-dependent variance in a beta-binomial model of T-cell clone differential abundance was calibrated using healthy-donor blood repertoires as a training cohort. There were about ten healthy donors in the training cohort, of whom 3 were female and 7 were male. Donor ages ranged from about 29 to 70 years, with an average of about 40 years. Whole blood, obtained from a commercial supplier, was collected from each healthy donor at three time points spaced approximately two weeks apart. For immunosequencing, genomic DNA was extracted from whole blood that had not been sorted.

Sequencing was performed on blood. The clonotype originates from a person aged 18-70 years in good health. The chain uses TRBV29-1 and TRBJ2-1; 7 bases in the middle match TRBD2. The CDR3 sequence is CSVEDYEGGPYEQFF. The sequence in DNA is TGCAGCGTTGAAGATTATGAGGGAGGGCCGTATGAGCAGTTCTTC.